Listed here are 21 T cell receptor beta chains from one sample, sequenced in a study of blood T cell repertoires in COVID-19. Some clones are missing from TCRdb's copy, which holds only in-frame ones; the method was immunoSEQ multiplex PCR. The data hold some 140,000 clones, with 70% to 85% observed a single time. The sequenced material came from peripheral blood. The receptors were sampled from a man in his 60s with acute or convalescent COVID-19.

The V gene is TRBV6-6, the J gene TRBJ1-2; D is undetermined. CDR3 size: 12 residues. Germline V CDR1 and CDR2: MNHNY, SVGAGI (reference sequence). Deletions cut 4 bases from V and 4 bases from J, with 7 bases between. The CDR3 region has the DNA TGTGCCAGCAGTTCAGACACCTATGGCTACACCTTC. This codes for CASSSDTYGYTF.

CDR3 amino acids: CASSYRDSNYGYTF. The CDR3 DNA is TGTGCCAGCAGTTACCGGGACTCTAACTATGGCTACACCTTC. The genes are TRBV6-5 and TRBJ1-2; D may be TRBD1 (5 bases). The CDR3 sequence is 14 residues long. Trimming shortened V by 2 bases and J by 0 bases, and 7 bases separated the two germline ends. Germline loops: CDR1 MNHEY, CDR2 SVGAGI.

The V gene is TRBV6-5, the J gene TRBJ1-6; D unresolved. V was pared by 6 bases and J by 7 bases, with 10 bases between. The CDR3 sequence is 13 residues long. Germline V CDR1 and CDR2: MNHEY, SVGAGI. CDR3 loop: CASRKEFNSPLHF. DNA of the CDR3: TGTGCCAGCAGGAAGGAGTTCAATTCACCCCTCCACTTT.

The rearrangement joins TRBV7-9 to TRBJ2-7; 7 bases agree with TRBD2. Germline CDR1 reads SEHNR; CDR2 reads FQNEAQ (reference sequence). V trimming: 6 bases; J trimming: 5 bases; junction bases outside the gene matches: 13. The CDR3 runs 15 residues. CDR3 protein: CASSPLEGGPDEQYF. CDR3 bases: TGTGCCAGCAGTCCCCTCGAGGGAGGGCCGGACGAGCAGTACTTC.

The J gene is TRBJ2-7, the V gene TRBV27; 10 nucleotides line up with TRBD2. Germline CDR1 MNHEY, CDR2 SMNVEV (reference sequence). This CDR3 comprises 16 residues. With V trimmed by 7 bases and J by 3 bases, 12 bases remained unmatched. The CDR3 coding sequence is TGTGCCAGCAAAAGTCAGGGACTAGCGAGTTACTACGAGCAGTACTTC. It encodes CASKSQGLASYYEQYF.

This chain links TRBV4-3 with TRBJ1-6; 7 bases align to TRBD1. Looked up from germline, CDR1 is LGHNA and CDR2 is YSLEER. With V trimmed by 0 bases and J by 9 bases, 8 bases remained unmatched. CDR3 length: 16 amino acids. CDR3 protein: CASSQDRTGGGSPLHF. CDR3 DNA sequence: TGCGCCAGCAGCCAAGATAGGACAGGTGGGGGTTCACCCCTCCACTTT.

The chain has TRBV11-3 and TRBJ2-3, with 7 positions matching TRBD1. V gave up 5 bases and J gave up 0 bases; unmatched junction bases: 8. Germline CDR1 and CDR2: SGHNT and YENEEA. The CDR3 is made up of 16 amino acids. The CDR3 is CASSRGRTGSTDTQYF. As DNA, the CDR3 is TGTGCCAGCAGCCGGGGACGGACAGGCAGCACAGATACGCAGTATTTT.

This clone has a handful of counts. V gene TRBV2 combines with J gene TRBJ2-7; 7 bases map to TRBD1. The V and J ends lost 2 bases and 2 bases, in that order; junction bases with no gene match: 6. Germline CDR1 is SNHLY and CDR2 is FYNNEI. The CDR3 is 15 residues long. CDR3 DNA: TGTGCCAGCAGTGAAAGATGGGGACAGCCCTACGAGCAGTACTTC. Encoded protein: CASSERWGQPYEQYF.

The CDR3 protein is CASSPLAGGLYEQYF. The CDR3 region has the DNA TGTGCCAGCAGTCCCCTAGCGGGAGGGCTCTACGAGCAGTACTTC. The chain couples TRBV6-2 or TRBV6-3 to TRBJ2-7, with 12 bases aligning to TRBD2. Trimming removed 5 bases from V and 3 bases from J; junction bases left unmatched: 5. The length of the CDR3 is 15 residues. Germline V gives CDR1 MNHEY, CDR2 SVGEGT.

A few counts support this clone. The chain couples TRBV6-5 to TRBJ2-1; tentatively, D is TRBD1 (6 bases). Between the trimmed V and J ends, which lost 0 bases and 2 bases, there was a span of 11 bases. In germline, CDR1 is MNHEY, CDR2 SVGAGI. This CDR3 region has 16 residues. CDR3 nucleotides: TGTGCCAGCAGTTACTCTACAGGGATCCCCTACAATGAGCAGTTCTTC. Translation: CASSYSTGIPYNEQFF.

The rearrangement uses TRBV6-5 and TRBJ1-5, with TRBD1 identical over 7 bases. Germline CDR1 and CDR2: MNHEY and SVGAGI. V lost 6 bases, J lost 0 bases, and 5 bases stayed unmatched. The CDR3 runs to 15 residues. The CDR3 DNA reads as TGTGCCAGCAGAGGTGGGACAGCTAGCAATCAGCCCCAGCATTTT. Protein sequence: CASRGGTASNQPQHF.

The rearrangement uses TRBV28 and TRBJ2-7; D possibly corresponds to TRBD1 (7 bases). V was cut by 6 bases and J by 1 base, with 13 bases left in between. Germline V gene data show CDR1 as MDHEN and CDR2 as SYDVKM. The CDR3 sequence is 14 residues long. CDR3 protein: CASRKTGTSYEQYF. CDR3 nucleotides: TGTGCCAGCAGAAAGACAGGGACTTCCTACGAGCAGTACTTC.

V is TRBV5-4 and J is TRBJ2-3, with D possibly TRBD1 on 7 matching bases. There are 19 residues in the CDR3. CDR1 and CDR2 from the germline V gene are SGHNT and YYREEE (reference sequence). Trimming left V 0 bases short and J 0 bases short, with 20 bases between. CDR3: CASSLAKGASATSTDTQYF. Written as DNA, the CDR3 is TGTGCCAGCAGCTTGGCCAAGGGGGCTAGCGCAACTAGCACAGATACGCAGTATTTT.

V is TRBV19 and J is TRBJ2-1, with 8 positions matching TRBD2. V gave up 3 bases and J gave up 0 bases; unmatched junction bases: 7. This CDR3 is built from 17 residues. Germline CDR1 LNHDA, CDR2 SQIVND (reference sequence). The CDR3 nucleotides are TGTGCCAGTAGTATCCTCCCCAGCGGGGGCTCCTACAATGAGCAGTTCTTC. It specifies CASSILPSGGSYNEQFF.

V is TRBV5-1 and J is TRBJ1-3; D remains unclear. Trimming took 7 bases from V and 0 from J, leaving 14 bases between them. The CDR3 runs 15 residues. Germline CDR1 SGHRS, CDR2 YFSETQ. As DNA, the CDR3 is TGCGCCAGCCAAAGGGAGGCTAGCTCTGGAAACACCATATATTTT. Its translation: CASQREASSGNTIYF.

There are a few counts of this clone. The chain links TRBV7-8 to TRBJ1-4, with D uncertain. Germline V gene data show CDR1 as SGHVS and CDR2 as FQNEAQ. This CDR3 is 18 amino acids long. Between the trimmed V and J ends, which lost 1 base and 1 base, there was a span of 16 bases. CDR3 sequence reads: CASSLGLRQVGTNEKLFF. CDR3 sequence (DNA): TGTGCCAGCAGCTTAGGTCTTCGTCAGGTCGGAACTAATGAAAAACTGTTTTTT.

V usage is TRBV5-1 and J usage is TRBJ2-5; the D gene is possibly TRBD2 (5 bases). Trimming removed 0 bases at V and 5 bases at J, with 8 bases between. Germline CDR1 is SGHRS and CDR2 is YFSETQ. The CDR3 length is 13 residues. CDR3 DNA sequence: TGCGCCAGCAGCTTGGCCCCGGGGGAGACCCAGTACTTC. It translates to CASSLAPGETQYF.

This clone showed up just once. J is TRBJ2-1 and V is TRBV11-2; D is possibly TRBD1 (5 bases). Germline V gene data show CDR1 as SGHAT and CDR2 as FQNNGV. The CDR3 totals 12 residues. Trimming pared 0 bases from V and 10 bases from J, leaving 7 bases between. CDR3 sequence: CASSLERQEQFF. DNA of the CDR3: TGTGCCAGCAGCTTAGAGAGACAGGAGCAGTTCTTC.

This sequence joins TRBV15 and TRBJ2-1, with TRBD2 matching 12 bases. This CDR3 spans 17 amino acids. V lost 2 bases to trimming and J lost 8 bases; unmatched junction nucleotides: 10. CDR1 is LNHNV, CDR2 YYDKDF, per germline (reference sequence). The CDR3 is CATSRKPRTSGNHEQFF. CDR3 in DNA: TGTGCCACCAGCAGAAAGCCCAGGACTAGCGGGAATCATGAGCAGTTCTTC.

This sequence joins TRBV4-1 and TRBJ1-4; D not resolved. The germline V and J ends were trimmed by 1 base and 5 bases, with 11 bases remaining between them. The length of the CDR3 is 15 residues. Per germline, CDR1 MGHRA and CDR2 YSYEKL. CDR3 coding DNA: TGCGCCAGCAGCCAAGTAAAACAACCAAATGAAAAACTGTTTTTT. Amino acid sequence: CASSQVKQPNEKLFF.

This clone was detected only a few times. The V gene is TRBV28, the J gene TRBJ1-4; D is perhaps TRBD1 (5 bases). V was shortened by 5 bases and J by 4 bases, with 11 bases between the two germline ends. Germline CDR1 is MDHEN and CDR2 is SYDVKM. CDR3 length: 14 residues. This CDR3 is CASSAGIINEKLFF. The CDR3 DNA is TGTGCCAGCAGTGCAGGGATCATTAATGAAAAACTGTTTTTT. Full variable domain (outside the CDR3, taken from reference TRBV28 and TRBJ1-4): DVKVTQSSRYLVKRTGEKVFLECVQDMDHENMFWYRQDPGLGLRLIYFSYDVKMKEKGDIPEGYSVSREKKERFSLILESASTNQTSMYLCASSAGIINEKLFFGSGTQLSVL.